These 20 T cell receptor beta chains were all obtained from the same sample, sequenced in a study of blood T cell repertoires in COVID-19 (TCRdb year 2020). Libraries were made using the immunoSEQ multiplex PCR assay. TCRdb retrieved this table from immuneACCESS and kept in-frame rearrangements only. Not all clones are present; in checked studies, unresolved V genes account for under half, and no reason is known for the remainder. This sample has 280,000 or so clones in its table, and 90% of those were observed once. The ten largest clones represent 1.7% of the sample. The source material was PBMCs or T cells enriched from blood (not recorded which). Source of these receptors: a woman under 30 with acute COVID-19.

Written as DNA, the CDR3 is TGTGCCAGCAGCCGACGACAGACTGAAGCTTTCTTT. This sequence encodes CASSRRQTEAFF. The chain recombines TRBV12-3 or TRBV12-4 with TRBJ1-1, with D possibly being TRBD1 (5 bases). This CDR3 region has 12 residues. The V end lost 6 bases, the J end lost 5 bases, and 10 bases lay between the germline ends.

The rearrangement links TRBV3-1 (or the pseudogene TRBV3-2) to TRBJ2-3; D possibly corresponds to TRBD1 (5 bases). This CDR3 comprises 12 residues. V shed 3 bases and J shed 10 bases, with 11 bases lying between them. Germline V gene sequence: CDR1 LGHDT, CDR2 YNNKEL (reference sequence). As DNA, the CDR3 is TGTGCCAGCAGCCACCATAGCAGGGCGCAGTATTTT. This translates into CASSHHSRAQYF.

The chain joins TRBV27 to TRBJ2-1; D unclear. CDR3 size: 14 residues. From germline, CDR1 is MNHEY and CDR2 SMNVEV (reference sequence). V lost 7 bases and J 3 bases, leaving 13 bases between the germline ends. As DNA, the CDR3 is TGTGCCAGCATGGCACAGAGCTTCTACAATGAGCAGTTCTTC. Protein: CASMAQSFYNEQFF.

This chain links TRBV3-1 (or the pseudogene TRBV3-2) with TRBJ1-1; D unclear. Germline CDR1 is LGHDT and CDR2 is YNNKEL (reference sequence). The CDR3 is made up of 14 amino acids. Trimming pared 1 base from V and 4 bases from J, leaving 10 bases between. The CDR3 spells CASSQAGVTTEAFF. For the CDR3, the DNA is TGTGCCAGCAGCCAAGCGGGAGTGACCACTGAAGCTTTCTTT.

Written as DNA, the CDR3 is TGTGCCAGCAGTTCCCAACTAGCGGGAGAACACGAGCAGTACTTC. Its translation: CASSSQLAGEHEQYF. The rearrangement joins TRBV27 to TRBJ2-7; 11 nucleotides match TRBD2. This CDR3 has 15 amino acids. The V gene's germline CDR1 is MNHEY and CDR2 SMNVEV (reference sequence). The J segment lost 5 bases and the V segment lost 4 bases, leaving 7 bases of the junction unmatched.

CDR3 residues: CASSLDRDGTDTQYF. DNA for the CDR3: TGTGCCAGCAGCCTGGACAGGGATGGCACAGATACGCAGTATTTT. The chain couples TRBV11-2 to TRBJ2-3; 8 bases align to TRBD1. The CDR3 contains 15 residues. Germline lookup yields CDR1 SGHAT and CDR2 FQNNGV. The junction had 5 bases not matched to a gene; V was cut back by 5 bases and J by 1 base.

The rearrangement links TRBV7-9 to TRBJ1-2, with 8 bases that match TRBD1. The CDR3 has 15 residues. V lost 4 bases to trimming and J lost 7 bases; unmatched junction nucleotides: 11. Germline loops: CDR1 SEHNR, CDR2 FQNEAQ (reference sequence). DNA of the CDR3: TGTGCCAGCAGCTCACGAGCAGGGGGCGAGGGTGGCTACACCTTC. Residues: CASSSRAGGEGGYTF.

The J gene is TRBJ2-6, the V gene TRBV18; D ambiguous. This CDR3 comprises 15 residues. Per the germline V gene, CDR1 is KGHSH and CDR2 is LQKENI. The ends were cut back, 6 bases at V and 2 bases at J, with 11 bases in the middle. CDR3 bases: TGTGCCAGCTCCCTAGTGACCCCTGGGGCCAACGTCCTGACTTTC. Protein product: CASSLVTPGANVLTF.

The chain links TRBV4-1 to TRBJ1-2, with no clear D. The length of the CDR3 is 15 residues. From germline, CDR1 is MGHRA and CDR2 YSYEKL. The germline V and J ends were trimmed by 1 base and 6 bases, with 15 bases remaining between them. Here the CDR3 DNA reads TGCGCCAGCAGCCAAGCGGACCGGGAATGGGATGGCTACACCTTC. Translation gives CASSQADREWDGYTF.

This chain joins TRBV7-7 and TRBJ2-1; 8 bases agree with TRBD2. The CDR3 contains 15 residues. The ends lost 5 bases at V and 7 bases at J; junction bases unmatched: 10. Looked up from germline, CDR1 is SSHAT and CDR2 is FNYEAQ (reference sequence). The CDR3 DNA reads TGTGCCAGCAGCCCCGGAGTAGCGGGACGTAATGAGCAGTTCTTC. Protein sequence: CASSPGVAGRNEQFF. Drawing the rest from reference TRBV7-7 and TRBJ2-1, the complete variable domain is GAGVSQSPRYKVTKRGQDVTLRCDPISSHATLYWYQQALGQGPEFLTYFNYEAQPDKSGLPSDRFSAERPEGSISTLTIQRTEQRDSAMYRCASSPGVAGRNEQFFGPGTRLTVL.

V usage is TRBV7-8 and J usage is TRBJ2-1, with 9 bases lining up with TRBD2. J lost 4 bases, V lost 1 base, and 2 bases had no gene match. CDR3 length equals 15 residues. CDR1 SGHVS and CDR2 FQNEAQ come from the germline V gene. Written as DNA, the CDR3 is TGTGCCAGCAGCTTAGGGACTAGCGAATACAATGAGCAGTTCTTC. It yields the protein CASSLGTSEYNEQFF.

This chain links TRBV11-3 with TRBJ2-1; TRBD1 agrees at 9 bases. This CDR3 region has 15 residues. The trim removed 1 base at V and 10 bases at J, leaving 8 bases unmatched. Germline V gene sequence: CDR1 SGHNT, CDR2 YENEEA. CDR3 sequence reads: CASSLGDRALAEQFF. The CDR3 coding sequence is TGTGCCAGCAGCTTAGGGGACAGGGCGCTCGCGGAGCAGTTCTTC.

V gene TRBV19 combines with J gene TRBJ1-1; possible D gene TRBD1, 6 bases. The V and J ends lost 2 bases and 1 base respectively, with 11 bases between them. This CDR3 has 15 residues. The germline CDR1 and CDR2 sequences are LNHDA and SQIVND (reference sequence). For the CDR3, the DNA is TGTGCCAGTAGTATAACCTCGACAGGGAACACTGAAGCTTTCTTT. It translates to CASSITSTGNTEAFF.

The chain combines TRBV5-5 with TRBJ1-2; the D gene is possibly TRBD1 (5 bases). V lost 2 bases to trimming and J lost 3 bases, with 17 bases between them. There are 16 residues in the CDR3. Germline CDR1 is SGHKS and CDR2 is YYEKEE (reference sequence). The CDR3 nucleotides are TGTGCCAGCAGCTTCTATCCAGGGAGGGGCGACTATGGCTACACCTTC. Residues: CASSFYPGRGDYGYTF.

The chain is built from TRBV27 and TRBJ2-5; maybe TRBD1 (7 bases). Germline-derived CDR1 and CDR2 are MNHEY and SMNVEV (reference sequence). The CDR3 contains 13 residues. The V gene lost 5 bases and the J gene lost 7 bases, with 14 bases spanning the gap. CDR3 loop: CASSPGGPGTQYF. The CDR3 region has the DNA TGTGCCAGCAGTCCAGGGGGGCCGGGGACCCAGTACTTC.

The CDR3 protein is CASSFSSGPRNEQFF. The CDR3 coding sequence is TGTGCCAGCAGTTTTTCTAGTGGCCCTCGTAATGAGCAGTTCTTC. J is TRBJ2-1 and V is TRBV28; no clear D gene. V shed 3 bases and J shed 7 bases, with 16 bases lying between them. Germline V gene lookup returns CDR1 MDHEN and CDR2 SYDVKM. The length of the CDR3 is 15 residues. Filled out from reference TRBV28 and TRBJ2-1, the complete variable domain reads DVKVTQSSRYLVKRTGEKVFLECVQDMDHENMFWYRQDPGLGLRLIYFSYDVKMKEKGDIPEGYSVSREKKERFSLILESASTNQTSMYLCASSFSSGPRNEQFFGPGTRLTVL.

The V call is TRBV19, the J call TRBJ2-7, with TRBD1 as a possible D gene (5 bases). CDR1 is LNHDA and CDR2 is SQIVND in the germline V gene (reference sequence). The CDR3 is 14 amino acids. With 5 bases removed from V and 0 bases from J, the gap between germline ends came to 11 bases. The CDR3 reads CASSSGLGSYEQYF. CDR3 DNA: TGTGCCAGTAGTTCAGGGTTGGGCTCCTACGAGCAGTACTTC.

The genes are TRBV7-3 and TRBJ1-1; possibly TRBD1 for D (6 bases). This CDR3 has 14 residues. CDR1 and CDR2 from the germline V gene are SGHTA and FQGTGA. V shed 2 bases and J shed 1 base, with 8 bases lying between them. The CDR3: CASSLAGANTEAFF. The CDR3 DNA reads TGTGCCAGCAGCTTAGCAGGGGCGAACACTGAAGCTTTCTTT.

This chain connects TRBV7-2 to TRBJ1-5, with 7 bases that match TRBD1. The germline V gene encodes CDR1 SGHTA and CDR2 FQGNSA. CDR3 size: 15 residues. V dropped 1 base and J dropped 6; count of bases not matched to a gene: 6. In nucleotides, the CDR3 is TGTGCCAGCAGCTTAGTCGAGGGGGCGGGTCAGCCCCAGCATTTT. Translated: CASSLVEGAGQPQHF.

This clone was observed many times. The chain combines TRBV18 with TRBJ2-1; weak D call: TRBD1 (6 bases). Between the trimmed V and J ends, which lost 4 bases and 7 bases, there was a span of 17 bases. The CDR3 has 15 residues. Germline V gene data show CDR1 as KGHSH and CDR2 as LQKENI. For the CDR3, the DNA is TGTGCCAGCTCACTTGTAGGGGCGCAGGGGAATGAGCAGTTCTTC. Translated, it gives CASSLVGAQGNEQFF.